One TCR beta chain is described in this entry. The target antigen is unknown. Sequencing was performed with immunoSEQ multiplex PCR; in TCRdb, only in-frame clones are kept and a portion is missing. The table records thousands of clones, 65% to 75% of them present only once. This sample is part of a study of tumor-infiltrating lymphocytes in localized non-small cell lung cancer. The study, taken as a whole, reports: Different pieces of the same tissue went to different assays, confounding technical variation with intratumor heterogeneity. Only some patients had TCR sequencing, depending on available tissue. Compared with uninvolved lung, tumors showed higher T cell infiltration by TCRbeta sequencing.

This TCR was recovered from a human donor with non-small cell lung cancer. Sequencing was done on a sample of lung tumor tissue.

CDR3 sequence (DNA): TGCGCCAGCAGCTTGTTGGGAGGAGGAAACTATGGCTACACCTTC. The encoded protein is CASSLLGGGNYGYTF. The chain joins TRBV5-1 to TRBJ1-2; no clear D. The CDR3 runs 15 residues. Germline CDR1 is SGHRS and CDR2 is YFSETQ. Trimming cost V 1 base and J 2 bases, with 12 bases left between them.